The clone carrying this TCR beta chain has more than one count but fewer than ten. Its antigen is as yet unknown. The entry originates in a study of blood T cells in healthy people across ages. Points from the study as a whole: Whereas aged donors had fewer naive CD4+ cells, long-lived donors had more of them and higher diversity.

The CDR3 runs to 14 residues. CDR1 is MGHDK, CDR2 SYGVNS, per germline. V lost 2 bases, J lost 3 bases, and 10 bases lay in between. Then a second PCR, running roughly 7 to 11 cycles, was carried out with a sample-barcoded 5' primer and a J-beta primer mix. TCRdb recomputed calls from the 5' RACE reads with MiXCR, one row per CDR3 protein. The data hold about 720,000 distinct CDR3 sequences, with about a fifth observed a single time. The receptor's source is a man between 70 and 80 years old in good health. The chain joins TRBV25-1 to TRBJ1-2; the D gene is possibly TRBD1 (6 bases). The sample comprised blood. The CDR3 nucleotides are TGTGCCAGCAGTGAAAGGGGGAAGCACTATGGCTACACCTTC. Its translation is CASSERGKHYGYTF.